The 26 T cell receptor beta chains below were found in one sample sequenced in a study of CD8+ T cells in alopecia areata. TCR sequencing used cDNA made by reverse transcription of extracted RNA. Generated by immunoSEQ multiplex PCR, the TCRdb table keeps only in-frame clones and is missing some. The sample lists under 300,000 clones, 45% to 70% occurring once. Treatment reported: oral pan-JAK inhibitor, 5-10 mg twice daily. This material consisted of CD4+ T cells sorted from blood, taken at approximately week 51, from a patient treated with tofacitinib. The origin of the receptors is a human donor with alopecia areata.

This rearrangement joins TRBV4-1 to TRBJ2-7, with D perhaps matching TRBD1 or TRBD2 (5 bases each). CDR3 length: 14 residues. V gave up 4 bases and J gave up 7 bases, with 17 bases separating them. Germline V CDR1 and CDR2: MGHRA, YSYEKL. CDR3 sequence: CASSPRGDRREQYF. Here the CDR3 DNA reads TGCGCCAGCAGCCCCCGAGGGGATCGGAGAGAGCAGTACTTC.

V is TRBV25-1 and J is TRBJ1-5, with 10 nucleotides matching TRBD1. The length of the CDR3 is 15 residues. Per the germline V gene, CDR1 is MGHDK and CDR2 is SYGVNS. The ends lost 5 bases at V and 4 bases at J; junction bases unmatched: 5. For the CDR3, the DNA is TGTGCCAGCAGTAGTGGGACAGGGGATAATCAGCCCCAGCATTTT. Translation: CASSSGTGDNQPQHF.

A single count supports this clone. V usage is TRBV5-1 and J usage is TRBJ2-7, with a possible D match to TRBD1 (6 bases). CDR1 and CDR2 from the germline V gene are SGHRS and YFSETQ. The ends were cut back, 4 bases at V and 5 bases at J, with 22 bases in the middle. CDR3 length: 16 amino acids. The CDR3 protein is CASSRHQDSLFDEQYF. CDR3 DNA sequence: TGCGCCAGCAGCCGACATCAGGACAGCCTTTTTGACGAGCAGTACTTC.

This clone was seen more than once but under ten times. The V call is TRBV27, the J call TRBJ1-1, with a possible D match to TRBD1 (5 bases). Germline assignment: CDR1 MNHEY and CDR2 SMNVEV (reference sequence). CDR3 length: 14 residues. Trimming cost V 7 bases and J 0 bases, with 12 bases left between them. CDR3 DNA sequence: TGTGCCAGCATGGGGGGACTCATGAACACTGAAGCTTTCTTT. It is translated as CASMGGLMNTEAFF.

The chain combines TRBV29-1 with TRBJ2-1; TRBD1 might be the D (6 bases). Germline values: CDR1 SQVTM, CDR2 ANQGSEA. The CDR3 has 13 amino acids. The V end lost 5 bases, the J end lost 3 bases, and 11 bases lay between the germline ends. CDR3 residues: CSVRQGIYNEQFF. The CDR3 bases are TGCAGCGTTCGGCAGGGGATCTACAATGAGCAGTTCTTC.

This clone came up a few times. The rearrangement joins TRBV14 to TRBJ1-1; D may be TRBD1 (6 bases). Germline V gene lookup returns CDR1 SGHDN and CDR2 FVKESK. The length of the CDR3 is 14 residues. Trimming took 0 bases from V and 10 from J, leaving 15 bases between them. In nucleotides, the CDR3 is TGTGCCAGCAGCCAAGATACCGGGGGCATTGGAGCTTTCTTT. As protein: CASSQDTGGIGAFF.

The J gene is TRBJ1-6, the V gene TRBV30; TRBD1 matches at 7 bases. This CDR3 region has 12 residues. Trimming removed 8 bases from V and 9 bases from J; junction bases left unmatched: 7. Germline V gene sequence: CDR1 GTSNPN, CDR2 SVGIG (reference sequence). CDR3 nucleotides: TGTGCCCATGACAGGGCGGCTTCACCCCTCCACTTT. It yields the protein CAHDRAASPLHF. The full variable domain, its missing parts supplied by reference TRBV30 and TRBJ1-6, is SQTIHQWPATLVQPVGSPLSLECTVEGTSNPNLYWYRQAAGRGLQLLFYSVGIGQISSEVPQNLSASRPQDRQFILSSKKLLLSDSGFYLCAHDRAASPLHFGNGTRLTVT.

The rearrangement joins TRBV27 to TRBJ2-3; TRBD1 agrees at 7 bases. Germline CDR1 and CDR2: MNHEY and SMNVEV (reference sequence). There are 16 residues in the CDR3. V shed 3 bases and J 0 bases; nucleotides not matched to a gene: 6. The CDR3 sequence is CASSFLGQPSTDTQYF. As DNA, the CDR3 is TGTGCCAGCAGTTTCCTGGGACAGCCTAGCACAGATACGCAGTATTTT.

This clone was observed a few times. The J gene is TRBJ2-6, the V gene TRBV9; D gene unclear. There are 15 residues in the CDR3. Trimming shortened V by 0 bases and J by 4 bases, and 8 bases separated the two germline ends. The germline CDR1 and CDR2 sequences are SGDLS and YYNGEE. CDR3 region: CASSVDVNGANVLTF. In nucleotides, the CDR3 is TGTGCCAGCAGCGTAGATGTCAACGGGGCCAACGTCCTGACTTTC.

The chain combines TRBV5-6 with TRBJ2-7; D uncertain. Trimming took 4 bases from V and 3 from J, leaving 20 bases between them. The germline gives CDR1 SGHDT, CDR2 YYEEEE. This CDR3 spans 16 amino acids. This CDR3 is CASSPRLSRSHYEQYF. For the CDR3, the DNA is TGTGCCAGCAGCCCACGACTGTCGCGTTCCCACTACGAGCAGTACTTC.

This clone occurred a few times. The rearrangement joins TRBV29-1 to TRBJ2-2; no definite D call. The CDR3 is 13 residues long. Trimming shortened V by 7 bases and J by 2 bases, and 11 bases separated the two germline ends. Germline V gene data show CDR1 as SQVTM and CDR2 as ANQGSEA. CDR3 DNA: TGCAGCGCCAGGAGAATCAACACCGGGGAGCTGTTTTTT. Translated: CSARRINTGELFF.

The rearrangement uses TRBV29-1 and TRBJ2-1, with TRBD1 matching over 8 bases. The CDR3 loop spans 14 amino acids. The germline CDR1 and CDR2 sequences are SQVTM and ANQGSEA. V dropped 5 bases and J dropped 0; count of bases not matched to a gene: 3. The CDR3 region is CSVPGQVSYNEQFF. The CDR3 region has the DNA TGCAGCGTTCCGGGACAGGTCTCCTACAATGAGCAGTTCTTC.

The chain employs TRBV29-1 and TRBJ2-3, with 8 bases lining up with TRBD2. This CDR3 has 13 amino acids. V shed 7 bases, J shed 3 bases, and the junction held 6 bases outside the gene matches. Germline V gene lookup returns CDR1 SQVTM and CDR2 ANQGSEA. CDR3 nucleotide sequence: TGCAGCGGGTCCGGGAGGGCTACAGATACGCAGTATTTT. It yields the protein CSGSGRATDTQYF.

The V and J genes are TRBV30 and TRBJ1-1, with 9 bases matching TRBD1. Losses at the gene ends were 2 bases for V and 6 bases for J; bases not matched to a gene: 7. This CDR3 contains 14 residues. Germline-derived CDR1 and CDR2 are GTSNPN and SVGIG (reference sequence). CDR3 sequence: CAWSSGQGLPEAFF. The CDR3 DNA is TGTGCCTGGAGTTCCGGACAGGGGTTACCTGAAGCTTTCTTT.

This sequence joins TRBV5-6 and TRBJ2-6; tentative D call: TRBD1 (6 bases). Germline lookup yields CDR1 SGHDT and CDR2 YYEEEE. The CDR3 runs 15 residues. V lost 4 bases, J lost 4 bases, and 12 bases lay in between. The CDR3 sequence is CASSKGGAGANVLTF. As DNA, the CDR3 is TGTGCCAGCAGCAAAGGGGGAGCCGGGGCCAACGTCCTGACTTTC.

This chain connects TRBV12-5 to TRBJ2-6, with D perhaps matching TRBD1 (5 bases). The CDR3 loop spans 16 amino acids. Germline V gene data show CDR1 as LGHNT and CDR2 as FRNRAP. Trimming took 0 bases from V and 4 from J, leaving 10 bases between them. The CDR3 region is CASGLVAGSGANVLTF. CDR3 nucleotide sequence: TGTGCTAGTGGTTTGGTTGCAGGGTCCGGGGCCAACGTCCTGACTTTC.

This clone was seen a few times. The rearrangement uses TRBV19 and TRBJ2-3, with 8 positions matching TRBD1. V was clipped by 9 bases and J by 4 bases; unmatched bases: 9. The CDR3 spans 14 residues. Germline CDR1 and CDR2: LNHDA and SQIVND (reference sequence). This chain's CDR3 is CASDRGRGADTQYF. CDR3 nucleotides: TGTGCCAGCGACAGGGGTCGTGGTGCAGATACGCAGTATTTT.

The gene calls are TRBV29-1 and TRBJ2-7, with TRBD1 matching 8 bases. Germline CDR1 SQVTM, CDR2 ANQGSEA. This CDR3 region has 11 residues. V shed 4 bases and J 5 bases; nucleotides not matched to a gene: 1. The CDR3 nucleotides read TGCAGCGTTGCAGGGGGCCACGAGCAGTACTTC. This encodes CSVAGGHEQYF.

This clone was seen only a few times. The genes are TRBV4-2 and TRBJ1-2; D is unclear. The ends were cut back, 0 bases at V and 4 bases at J, with 9 bases in the middle. Looked up from germline, CDR1 is LGHNA and CDR2 is YNFKEQ. This CDR3 has 14 residues. The chain's CDR3 is CASSQDWESYGYTF. The CDR3 DNA is TGTGCCAGCAGCCAAGATTGGGAGTCCTATGGCTACACCTTC.

The genes are TRBV15 and TRBJ1-3; D gene ambiguous. There are 14 residues in the CDR3. Trimming took 3 bases from V and 2 from J, leaving 8 bases between them. In germline, CDR1 is LNHNV, CDR2 YYDKDF (reference sequence). The CDR3 DNA is TGTGCCACCAGCAGGGACCGACCTGGAAACACCATATATTTT. Amino acid sequence: CATSRDRPGNTIYF.

This clone has more than one count but fewer than ten. The chain recombines TRBV25-1 with TRBJ1-6; TRBD1 aligns across 10 bases. This CDR3 region has 15 residues. Germline CDR1 MGHDK, CDR2 SYGVNS. The trim removed 1 base at V and 7 bases at J, leaving 1 base unmatched. In nucleotides, the CDR3 is TGTGCCAGCAGTGAATCGGGACAGGGGAATTCACCCCTCCACTTT. Amino acid sequence: CASSESGQGNSPLHF.

The chain carries TRBV7-9 and TRBJ2-5; no reliable D call. This CDR3 has 15 amino acids. The germline V gene has CDR1 SEHNR and CDR2 FQNEAQ (reference sequence). V was shortened by 5 bases and J by 5 bases, with 18 bases between the two germline ends. The CDR3 sequence is CASSPRPGEKETQYF. Written as DNA, the CDR3 is TGTGCCAGCAGCCCCCGTCCCGGAGAGAAGGAGACCCAGTACTTC.

A single count supports this clone. The chain combines TRBV5-1 with TRBJ1-1; a weak D match, TRBD1 (5 bases). The CDR3 length is 15 residues. The germline V gene encodes CDR1 SGHRS and CDR2 YFSETQ. V lost 1 base and J 1 base, leaving 11 bases between the germline ends. CDR3 nucleotide sequence: TGCGCCAGCAGCTTGCAGGCAGGGAAGAACACTGAAGCTTTCTTT. It yields the protein CASSLQAGKNTEAFF. The full variable domain, rest sourced from reference TRBV5-1 and TRBJ1-1, is KAGVTQTPRYLIKTRGQQVTLSCSPISGHRSVSWYQQTPGQGLQFLFEYFSETQRNKGNFPGRFSGRQFSNSRSEMNVSTLELGDSALYLCASSLQAGKNTEAFFGQGTRLTVV.

Ten or more counts support this clone. The chain is built from TRBV7-2 and TRBJ2-7; D gene unclear. Trimming removed 0 bases from V and 7 bases from J, with 7 bases in between. The CDR3 contains 12 residues. CDR1 and CDR2 from the germline V gene are SGHTA and FQGNSA. CDR3 region: CASSLAGREQYF. Written as DNA, the CDR3 is TGTGCCAGCAGCTTAGCAGGGCGGGAGCAGTACTTC.

The chain uses TRBV6-5 and TRBJ2-3, with 14 nucleotides matching TRBD2. This CDR3 has 15 residues. Looked up from germline, CDR1 is MNHEY and CDR2 is SVGAGI. V dropped 6 bases and J dropped 7; count of bases not matched to a gene: 6. CDR3 sequence: CASRATSGGANTQYF. DNA for the CDR3: TGTGCCAGCAGGGCGACTAGCGGGGGGGCAAATACGCAGTATTTT.

This chain uses TRBV6-5 with TRBJ2-7; 8 positions match TRBD1. Per the germline V gene, CDR1 is MNHEY and CDR2 is SVGAGI. The CDR3 sequence is 14 residues long. The ends lost 6 bases at V and 0 bases at J; junction bases unmatched: 4. CDR3 coding DNA: TGTGCCAGCAGCCGACAGGGGAGCTCCTACGAGCAGTACTTC. Encoded protein: CASSRQGSSYEQYF.